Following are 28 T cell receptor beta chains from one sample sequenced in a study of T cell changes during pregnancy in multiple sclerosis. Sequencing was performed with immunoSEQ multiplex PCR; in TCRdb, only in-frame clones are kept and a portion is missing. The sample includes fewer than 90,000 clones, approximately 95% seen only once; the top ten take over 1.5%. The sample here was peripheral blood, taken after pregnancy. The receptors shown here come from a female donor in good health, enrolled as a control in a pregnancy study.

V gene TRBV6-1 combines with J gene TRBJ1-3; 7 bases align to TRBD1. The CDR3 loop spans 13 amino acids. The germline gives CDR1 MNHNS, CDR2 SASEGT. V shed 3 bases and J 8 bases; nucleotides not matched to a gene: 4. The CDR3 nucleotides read TGTGCCAGCAGTGAGTACAGGGGATACACCATATATTTT. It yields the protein CASSEYRGYTIYF.

Here the CDR3 DNA reads TGCGCCAGCAGCGTTTCCGGGACTTTCCAGGGCTACACCTTC. It translates to CASSVSGTFQGYTF. The chain uses TRBV5-1 and TRBJ1-2; tentatively, D is TRBD1 (5 bases). CDR1 is SGHRS, CDR2 YFSETQ, per germline. The CDR3 is made up of 14 amino acids. The ends were cut back, 4 bases at V and 8 bases at J, with 18 bases in the middle.

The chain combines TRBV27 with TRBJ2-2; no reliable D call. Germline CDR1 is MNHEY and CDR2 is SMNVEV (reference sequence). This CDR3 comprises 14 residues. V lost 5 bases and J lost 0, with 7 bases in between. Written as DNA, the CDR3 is TGTGCCAGCAGTCCCCCATCGAACACCGGGGAGCTGTTTTTT. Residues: CASSPPSNTGELFF.

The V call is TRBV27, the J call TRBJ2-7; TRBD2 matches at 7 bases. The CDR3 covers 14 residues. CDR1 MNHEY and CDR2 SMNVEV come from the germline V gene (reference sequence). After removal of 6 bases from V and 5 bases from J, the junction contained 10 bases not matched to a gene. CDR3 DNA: TGTGCCAGCAGACTAGCGCCTTCCGGACACGAGCAGTACTTC. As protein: CASRLAPSGHEQYF.

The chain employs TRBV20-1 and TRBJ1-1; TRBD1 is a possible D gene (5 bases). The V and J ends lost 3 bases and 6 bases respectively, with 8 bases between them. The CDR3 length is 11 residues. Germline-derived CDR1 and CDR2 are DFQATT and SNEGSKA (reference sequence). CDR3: CSARGPAEAFF. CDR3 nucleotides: TGCAGTGCTAGGGGGCCCGCTGAAGCTTTCTTT.

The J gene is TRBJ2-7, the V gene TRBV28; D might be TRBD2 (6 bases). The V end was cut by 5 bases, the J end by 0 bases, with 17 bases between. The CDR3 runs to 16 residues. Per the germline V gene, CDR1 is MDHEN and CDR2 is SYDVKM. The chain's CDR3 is CASSPLGTLDSYEQYF. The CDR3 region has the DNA TGTGCCAGCAGTCCCCTCGGGACTCTAGACTCCTACGAGCAGTACTTC.

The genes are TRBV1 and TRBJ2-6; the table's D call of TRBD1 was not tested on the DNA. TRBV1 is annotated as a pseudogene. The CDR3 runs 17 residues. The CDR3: CTSSQDKCAVGANVLTF. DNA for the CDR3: TGCACCAGCAGCCAGGACAAGTGTGCGGTCGGGGCCAACGTCCTGACTTTC.

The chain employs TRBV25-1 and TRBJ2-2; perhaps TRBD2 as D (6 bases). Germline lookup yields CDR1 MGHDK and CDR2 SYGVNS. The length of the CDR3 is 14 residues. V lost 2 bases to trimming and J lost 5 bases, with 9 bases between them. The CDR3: CASSEGGRTGELFF. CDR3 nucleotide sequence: TGTGCCAGCAGTGAAGGGGGGAGAACCGGGGAGCTGTTTTTT.

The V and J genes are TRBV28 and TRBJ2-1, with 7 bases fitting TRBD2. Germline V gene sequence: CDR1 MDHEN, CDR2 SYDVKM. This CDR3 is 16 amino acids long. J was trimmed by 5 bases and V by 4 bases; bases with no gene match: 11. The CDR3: CASSYPGIAGNNEQFF. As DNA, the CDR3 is TGTGCCAGCAGTTACCCGGGGATAGCGGGTAACAATGAGCAGTTCTTC.

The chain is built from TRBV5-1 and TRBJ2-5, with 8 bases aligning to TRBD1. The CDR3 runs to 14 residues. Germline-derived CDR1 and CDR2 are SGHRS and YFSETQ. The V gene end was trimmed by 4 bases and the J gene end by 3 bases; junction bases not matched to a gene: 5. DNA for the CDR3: TGCGCCAGCAGCCTGGAGACAGGGGAAGAGACCCAGTACTTC. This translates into CASSLETGEETQYF.

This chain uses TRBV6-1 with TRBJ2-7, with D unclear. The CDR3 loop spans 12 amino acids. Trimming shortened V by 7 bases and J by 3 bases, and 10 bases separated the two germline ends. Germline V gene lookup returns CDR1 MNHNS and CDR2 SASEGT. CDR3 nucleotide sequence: TGTGCCAGCAACTTCGTCCTCTACGAGCAGTACTTC. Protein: CASNFVLYEQYF.

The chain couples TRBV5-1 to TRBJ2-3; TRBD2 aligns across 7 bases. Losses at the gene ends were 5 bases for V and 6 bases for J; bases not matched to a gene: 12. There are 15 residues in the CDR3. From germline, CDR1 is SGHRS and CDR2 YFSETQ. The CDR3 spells CASRHPSGAGDTQYF. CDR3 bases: TGCGCCAGCAGACACCCTAGCGGTGCAGGGGATACGCAGTATTTT. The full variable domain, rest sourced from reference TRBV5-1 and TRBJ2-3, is KAGVTQTPRYLIKTRGQQVTLSCSPISGHRSVSWYQQTPGQGLQFLFEYFSETQRNKGNFPGRFSGRQFSNSRSEMNVSTLELGDSALYLCASRHPSGAGDTQYFGPGTRLTVL.

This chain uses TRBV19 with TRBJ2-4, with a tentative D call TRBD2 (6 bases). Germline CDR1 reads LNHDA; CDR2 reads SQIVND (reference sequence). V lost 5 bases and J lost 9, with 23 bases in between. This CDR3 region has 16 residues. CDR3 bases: TGTGCCAGTAGTGTGGGGGGATCGGCGCCTAAAGGCATTCAGTACTTC. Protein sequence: CASSVGGSAPKGIQYF.

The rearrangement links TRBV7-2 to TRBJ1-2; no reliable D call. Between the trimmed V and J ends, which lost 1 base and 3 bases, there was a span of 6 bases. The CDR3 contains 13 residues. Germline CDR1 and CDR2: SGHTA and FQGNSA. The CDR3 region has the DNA TGTGCCAGCAGCTTAGGGGCAGACTATGGCTACACCTTC. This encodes CASSLGADYGYTF.

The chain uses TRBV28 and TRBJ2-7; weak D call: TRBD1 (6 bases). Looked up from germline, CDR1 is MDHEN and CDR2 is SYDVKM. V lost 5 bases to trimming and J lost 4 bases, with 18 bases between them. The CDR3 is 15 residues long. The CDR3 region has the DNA TGTGCCAGCAGTCGGGACACAGATGGGGCTTACGAGCAGTACTTC. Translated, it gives CASSRDTDGAYEQYF.

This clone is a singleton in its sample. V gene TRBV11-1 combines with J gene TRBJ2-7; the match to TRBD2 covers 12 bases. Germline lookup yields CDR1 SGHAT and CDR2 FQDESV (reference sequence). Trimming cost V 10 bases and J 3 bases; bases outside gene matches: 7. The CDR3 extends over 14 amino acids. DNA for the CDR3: TGTGCCACACAAAGACTAGCGGGAGTCTACGAGCAGTACTTC. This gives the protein CATQRLAGVYEQYF.

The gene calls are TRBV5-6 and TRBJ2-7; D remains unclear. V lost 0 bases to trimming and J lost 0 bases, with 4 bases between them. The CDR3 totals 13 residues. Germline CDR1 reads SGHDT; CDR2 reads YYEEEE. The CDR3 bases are TGTGCCAGCAGCTTGGTTAACTCCTACGAGCAGTACTTC. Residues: CASSLVNSYEQYF.

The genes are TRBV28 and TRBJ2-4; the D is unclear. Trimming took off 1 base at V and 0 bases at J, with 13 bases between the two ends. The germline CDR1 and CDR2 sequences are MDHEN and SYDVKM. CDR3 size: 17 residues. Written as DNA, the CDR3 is TGTGCCAGCAGTTTATATCCTACAGAGCTAGCCAAAAACATTCAGTACTTC. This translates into CASSLYPTELAKNIQYF.

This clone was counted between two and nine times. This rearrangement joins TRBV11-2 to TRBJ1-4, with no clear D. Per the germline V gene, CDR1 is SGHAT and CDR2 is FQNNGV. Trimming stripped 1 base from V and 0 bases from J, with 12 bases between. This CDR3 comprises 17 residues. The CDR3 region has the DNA TGTGCCAGCAGCTTAGGTGGCCTGGGCTCAACTAATGAAAAACTGTTTTTT. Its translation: CASSLGGLGSTNEKLFF.

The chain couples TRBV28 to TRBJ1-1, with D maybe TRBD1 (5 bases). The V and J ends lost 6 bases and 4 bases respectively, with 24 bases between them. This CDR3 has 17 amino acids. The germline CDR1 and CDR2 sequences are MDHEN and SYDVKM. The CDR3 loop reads CASSPSALTVGPTEAFF. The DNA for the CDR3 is TGTGCCAGCAGCCCATCGGCTCTGACAGTAGGCCCCACTGAAGCTTTCTTT.

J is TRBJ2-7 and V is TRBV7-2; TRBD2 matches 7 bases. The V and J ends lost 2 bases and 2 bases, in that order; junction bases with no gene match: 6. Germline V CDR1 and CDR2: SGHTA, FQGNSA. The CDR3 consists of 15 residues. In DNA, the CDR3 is TGTGCCAGCAGCTTACAGCGCGGGAGTGCCTACGAGCAGTACTTC. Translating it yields CASSLQRGSAYEQYF.

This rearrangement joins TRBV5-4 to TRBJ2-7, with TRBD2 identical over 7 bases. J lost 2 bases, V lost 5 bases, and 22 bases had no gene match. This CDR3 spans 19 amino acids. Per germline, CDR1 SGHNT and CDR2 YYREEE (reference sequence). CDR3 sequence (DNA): TGTGCCAGCAGTTTCGGGGTTTCGGTCGGAGCGGGACTTCCCTACGAGCAGTACTTC. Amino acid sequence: CASSFGVSVGAGLPYEQYF.

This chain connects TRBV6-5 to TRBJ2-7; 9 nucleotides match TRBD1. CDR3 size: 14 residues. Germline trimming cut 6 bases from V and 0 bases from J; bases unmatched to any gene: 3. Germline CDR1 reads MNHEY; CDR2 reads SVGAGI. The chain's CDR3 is CASSLGQGSYEQYF. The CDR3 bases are TGTGCCAGCAGCCTGGGACAGGGCTCCTACGAGCAGTACTTC.

CDR3: CASSSNRGGETQYF. As DNA, the CDR3 is TGTGCCAGCAGCTCAAACAGGGGAGGAGAGACCCAGTACTTC. J is TRBJ2-5 and V is TRBV7-9, with D tentatively TRBD1 (7 bases). CDR3 size: 14 residues. Germline V gene sequence: CDR1 SEHNR, CDR2 FQNEAQ (reference sequence). Trimming cost V 4 bases and J 4 bases, with 13 bases left between them.

CDR3 residues: CASSLGGEQYF. The CDR3 bases are TGTGCCAGCAGTTTAGGCGGGGAGCAGTACTTC. The chain joins TRBV28 to TRBJ2-7, with a weak D call TRBD2 (5 bases). From germline, CDR1 is MDHEN and CDR2 SYDVKM. Trimming cost V 2 bases and J 7 bases, with 6 bases left between them. The CDR3 runs to 11 residues.

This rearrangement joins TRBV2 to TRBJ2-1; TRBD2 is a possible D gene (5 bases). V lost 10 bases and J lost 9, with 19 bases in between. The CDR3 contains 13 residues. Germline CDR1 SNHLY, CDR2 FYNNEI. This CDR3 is CATAARGAVEQFF. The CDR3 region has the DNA TGTGCCACCGCCGCTCGGGGAGCGGTTGAGCAGTTCTTC.

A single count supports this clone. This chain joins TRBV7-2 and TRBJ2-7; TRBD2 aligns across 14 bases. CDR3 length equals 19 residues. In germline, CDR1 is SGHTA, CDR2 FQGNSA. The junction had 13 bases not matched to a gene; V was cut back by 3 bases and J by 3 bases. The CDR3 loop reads CASSLRGLAGAQNLYEQYF. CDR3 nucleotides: TGTGCCAGCAGCTTGAGGGGACTAGCGGGAGCACAAAACCTCTACGAGCAGTACTTC.

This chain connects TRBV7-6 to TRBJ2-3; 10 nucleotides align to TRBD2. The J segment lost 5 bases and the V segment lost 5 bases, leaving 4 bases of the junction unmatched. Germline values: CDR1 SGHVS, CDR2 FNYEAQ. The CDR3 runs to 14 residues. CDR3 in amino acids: CASSLRTSGDTQYF. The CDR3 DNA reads TGTGCCAGCAGCCTTCGGACTAGCGGAGATACGCAGTATTTT.